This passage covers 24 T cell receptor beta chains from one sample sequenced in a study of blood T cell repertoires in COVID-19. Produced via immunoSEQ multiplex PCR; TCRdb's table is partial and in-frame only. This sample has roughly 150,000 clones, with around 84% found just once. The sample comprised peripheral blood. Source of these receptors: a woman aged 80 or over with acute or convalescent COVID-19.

The CDR3: CSVAQGGTEAFF. The CDR3 DNA reads TGCAGCGTCGCGCAGGGGGGCACTGAAGCTTTCTTT. V is TRBV29-1 and J is TRBJ1-1; 7 bases align to TRBD1. The V gene's germline CDR1 is SQVTM and CDR2 ANQGSEA. The junction had 5 bases not matched to a gene; V was cut back by 6 bases and J by 4 bases. The CDR3 has 12 amino acids.

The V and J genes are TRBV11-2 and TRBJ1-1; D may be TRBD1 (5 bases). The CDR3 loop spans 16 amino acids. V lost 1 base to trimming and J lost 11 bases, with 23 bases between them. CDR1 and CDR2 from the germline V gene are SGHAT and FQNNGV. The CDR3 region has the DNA TGTGCCAGCAGCTTAGTCTCTTCAGGAAAGAGCGGGGGGGCTTTCTTT. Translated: CASSLVSSGKSGGAFF.

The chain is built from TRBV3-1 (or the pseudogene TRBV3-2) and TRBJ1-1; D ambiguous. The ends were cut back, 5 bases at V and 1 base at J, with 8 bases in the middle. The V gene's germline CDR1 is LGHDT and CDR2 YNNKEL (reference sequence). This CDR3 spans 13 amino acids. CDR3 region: CASSLAPNTEAFF. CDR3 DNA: TGTGCCAGCAGCTTGGCCCCGAACACTGAAGCTTTCTTT.

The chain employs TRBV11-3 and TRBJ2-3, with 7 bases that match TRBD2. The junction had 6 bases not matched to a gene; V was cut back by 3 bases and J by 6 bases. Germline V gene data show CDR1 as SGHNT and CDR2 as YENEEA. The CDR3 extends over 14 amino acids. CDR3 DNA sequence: TGTGCCAGCAGCTTCTCGGGAGGAGTGGATACGCAGTATTTT. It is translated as CASSFSGGVDTQYF.

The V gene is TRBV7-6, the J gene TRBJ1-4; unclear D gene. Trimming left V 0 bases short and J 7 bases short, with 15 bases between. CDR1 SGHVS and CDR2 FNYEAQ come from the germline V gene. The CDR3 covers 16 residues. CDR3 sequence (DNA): TGTGCCAGCAGCTTAGCGTCCGGACGGAGGAGTGAAAAACTGTTTTTT. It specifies CASSLASGRRSEKLFF. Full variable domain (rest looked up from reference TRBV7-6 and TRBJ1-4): GAGVSQSPRYKVTKRGQDVALRCDPISGHVSLYWYRQALGQGPEFLTYFNYEAQQDKSGLPNDRFSAERPEGSISTLTIQRTEQRDSAMYRCASSLASGRRSEKLFFGSGTQLSVL.

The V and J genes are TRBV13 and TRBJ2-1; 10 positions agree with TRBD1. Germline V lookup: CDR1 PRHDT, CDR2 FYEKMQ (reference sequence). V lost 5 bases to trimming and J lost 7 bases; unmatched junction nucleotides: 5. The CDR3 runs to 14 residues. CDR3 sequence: CASSRQGAPNEQFF. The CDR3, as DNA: TGTGCCAGCAGCAGACAGGGGGCGCCGAATGAGCAGTTCTTC.

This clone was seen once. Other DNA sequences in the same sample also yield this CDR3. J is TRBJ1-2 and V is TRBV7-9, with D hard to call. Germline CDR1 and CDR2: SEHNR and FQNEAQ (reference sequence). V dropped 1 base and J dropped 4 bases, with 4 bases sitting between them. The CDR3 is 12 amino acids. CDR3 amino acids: CASSLDSYGYTF. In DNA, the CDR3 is TGTGCCAGCAGCTTAGACTCCTATGGCTACACCTTC.

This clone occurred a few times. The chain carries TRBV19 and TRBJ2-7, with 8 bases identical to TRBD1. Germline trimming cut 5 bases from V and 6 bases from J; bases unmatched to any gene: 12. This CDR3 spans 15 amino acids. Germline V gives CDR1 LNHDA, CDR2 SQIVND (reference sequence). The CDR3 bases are TGTGCCAGTAGTTTCGGACAGGAAACAGGGGGCGAGCAGTACTTC. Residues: CASSFGQETGGEQYF.

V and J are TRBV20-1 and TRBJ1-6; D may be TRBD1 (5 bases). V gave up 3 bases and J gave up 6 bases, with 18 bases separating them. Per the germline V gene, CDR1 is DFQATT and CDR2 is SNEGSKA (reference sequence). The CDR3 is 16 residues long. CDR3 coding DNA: TGCAGTGCTAGTTCGCTGGTAAGGGGTAGTAATTCACCCCTCCACTTT. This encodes CSASSLVRGSNSPLHF.

This chain's CDR3 is CASSPEGGVQETQYF. The CDR3 DNA sequence: TGTGCCAGCAGCCCGGAAGGGGGAGTCCAAGAGACCCAGTACTTC. V usage is TRBV5-6 and J usage is TRBJ2-5, with a weak D call TRBD1 (6 bases). Germline V gives CDR1 SGHDT, CDR2 YYEEEE. Trimming stripped 4 bases from V and 1 base from J, with 14 bases between. The CDR3 has 15 residues.

As DNA, the CDR3 is TGTGCCAGCTCACCAGGGACAGGGAATCACGGCTACACCTTC. Translated: CASSPGTGNHGYTF. This chain joins TRBV18 and TRBJ1-2; TRBD1 aligns across 9 bases. J lost 8 bases, V lost 2 bases, and 6 bases had no gene match. The germline V gene encodes CDR1 KGHSH and CDR2 LQKENI. The CDR3 consists of 14 residues.

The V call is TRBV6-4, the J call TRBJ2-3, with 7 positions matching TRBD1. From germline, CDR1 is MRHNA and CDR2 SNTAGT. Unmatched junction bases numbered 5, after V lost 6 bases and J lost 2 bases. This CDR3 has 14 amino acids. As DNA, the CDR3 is TGTGCCAGCAGCATTACAGGGGTCACAGATACGCAGTATTTT. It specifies CASSITGVTDTQYF.

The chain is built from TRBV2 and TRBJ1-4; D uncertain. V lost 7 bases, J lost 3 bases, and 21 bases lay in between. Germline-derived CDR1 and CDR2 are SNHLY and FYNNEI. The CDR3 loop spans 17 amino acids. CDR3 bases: TGTGCCAGCATGCAGGTTACTTCACTCACATCTAATGAAAAACTGTTTTTT. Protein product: CASMQVTSLTSNEKLFF.

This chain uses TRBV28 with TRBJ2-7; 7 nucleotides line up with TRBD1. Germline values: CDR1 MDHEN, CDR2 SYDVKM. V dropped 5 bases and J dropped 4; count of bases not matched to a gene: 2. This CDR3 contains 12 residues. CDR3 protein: CASSPGQYEQYF. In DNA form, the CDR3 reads TGTGCCAGCAGTCCGGGACAGTACGAGCAGTACTTC.

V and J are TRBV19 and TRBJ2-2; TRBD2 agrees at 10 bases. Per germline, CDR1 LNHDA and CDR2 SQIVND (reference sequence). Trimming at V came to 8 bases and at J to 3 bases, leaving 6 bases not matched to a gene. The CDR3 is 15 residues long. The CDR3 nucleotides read TGTGCCAGTGGAAGCGGGGGGGCATACACCGGGGAGCTGTTTTTT. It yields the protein CASGSGGAYTGELFF.

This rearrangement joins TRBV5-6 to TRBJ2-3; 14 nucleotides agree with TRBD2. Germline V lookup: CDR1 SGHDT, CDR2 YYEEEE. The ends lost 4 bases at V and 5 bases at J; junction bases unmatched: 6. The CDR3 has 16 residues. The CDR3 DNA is TGTGCCAGCAGCGATCGGACTAGCGGGAGGATAGATACGCAGTATTTT. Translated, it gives CASSDRTSGRIDTQYF.

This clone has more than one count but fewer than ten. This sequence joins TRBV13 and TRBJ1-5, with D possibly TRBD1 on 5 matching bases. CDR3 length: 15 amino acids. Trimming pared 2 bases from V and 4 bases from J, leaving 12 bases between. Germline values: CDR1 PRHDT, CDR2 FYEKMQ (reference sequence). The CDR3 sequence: CASSLWGGGNQPQHF. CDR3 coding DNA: TGTGCCAGCAGCTTATGGGGGGGAGGGAATCAGCCCCAGCATTTT.

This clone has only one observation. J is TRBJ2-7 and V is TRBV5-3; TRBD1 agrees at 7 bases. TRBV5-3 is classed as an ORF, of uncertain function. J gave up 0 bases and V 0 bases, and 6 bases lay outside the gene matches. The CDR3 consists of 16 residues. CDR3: CARSLDLGTDSYEQYF. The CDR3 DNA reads TGTGCCAGAAGCTTGGACTTGGGGACAGACTCCTACGAGCAGTACTTC.

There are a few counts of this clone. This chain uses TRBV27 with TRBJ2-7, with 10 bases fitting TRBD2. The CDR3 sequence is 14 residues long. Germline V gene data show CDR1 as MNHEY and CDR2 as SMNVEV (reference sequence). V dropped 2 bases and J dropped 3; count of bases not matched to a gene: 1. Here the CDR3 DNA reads TGTGCCAGCAGTTTAGGACTAGCGGTCTACGAGCAGTACTTC. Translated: CASSLGLAVYEQYF.

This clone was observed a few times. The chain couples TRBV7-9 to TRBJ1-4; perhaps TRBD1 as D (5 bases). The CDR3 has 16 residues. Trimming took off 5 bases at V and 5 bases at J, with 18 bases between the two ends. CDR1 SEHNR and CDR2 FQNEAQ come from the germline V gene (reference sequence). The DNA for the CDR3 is TGTGCCAGCAGCCACGCCCCGGACACGGCGAATGAAAAACTGTTTTTT. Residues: CASSHAPDTANEKLFF.

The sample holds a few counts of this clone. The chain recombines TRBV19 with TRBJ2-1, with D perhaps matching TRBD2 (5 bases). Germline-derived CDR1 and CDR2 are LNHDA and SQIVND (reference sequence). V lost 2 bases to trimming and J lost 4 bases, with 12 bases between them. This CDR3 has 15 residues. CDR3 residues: CASSINPTGYNEQFF. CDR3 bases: TGTGCCAGTAGTATAAATCCGACGGGGTACAATGAGCAGTTCTTC.

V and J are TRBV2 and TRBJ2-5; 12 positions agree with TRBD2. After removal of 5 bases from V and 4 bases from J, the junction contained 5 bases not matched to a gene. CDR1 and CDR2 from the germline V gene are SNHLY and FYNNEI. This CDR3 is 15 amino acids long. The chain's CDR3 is CASSRLAGVGETQYF. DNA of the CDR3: TGTGCCAGCAGTAGACTAGCGGGAGTCGGAGAGACCCAGTACTTC.

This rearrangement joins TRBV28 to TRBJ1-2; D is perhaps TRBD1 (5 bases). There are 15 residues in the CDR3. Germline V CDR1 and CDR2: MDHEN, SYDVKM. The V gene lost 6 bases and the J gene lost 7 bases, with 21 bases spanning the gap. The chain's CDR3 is CASRETVGQMFGYTF. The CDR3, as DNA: TGTGCCAGCAGGGAGACGGTAGGACAAATGTTTGGCTACACCTTC.

The CDR3 sequence: CASRGTSGRRETQYF. CDR3 DNA: TGTGCCAGCAGGGGGACTAGCGGGAGGAGAGAGACCCAGTACTTC. The chain links TRBV11-2 to TRBJ2-5; TRBD2 agrees at 15 bases. The J segment lost 4 bases and the V segment lost 6 bases, leaving 3 bases of the junction unmatched. The length of the CDR3 is 15 residues. CDR1 is SGHAT, CDR2 FQNNGV, per germline.